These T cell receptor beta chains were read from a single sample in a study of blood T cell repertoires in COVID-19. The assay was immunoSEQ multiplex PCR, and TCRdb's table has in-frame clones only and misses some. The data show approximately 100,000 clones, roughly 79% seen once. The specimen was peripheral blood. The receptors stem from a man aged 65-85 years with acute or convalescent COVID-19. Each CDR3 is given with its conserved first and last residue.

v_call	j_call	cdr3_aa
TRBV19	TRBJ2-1	CASSRDRVYNEQFF
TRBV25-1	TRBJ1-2	CASSDSGTVYGYTF
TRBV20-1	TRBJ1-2	CSASTRGGVRSQRGYTF
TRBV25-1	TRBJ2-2	CASNNRAAGGWNTGELFF
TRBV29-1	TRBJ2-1	CSVVRLFGQGVRDEQFF
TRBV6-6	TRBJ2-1	CASIPPSGRGNEQFF
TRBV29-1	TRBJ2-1	CSAPGTSGGATAVEQFF
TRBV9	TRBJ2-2	CASSVGSSNTGELFF
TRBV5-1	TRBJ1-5	CASSLQENQPQHF
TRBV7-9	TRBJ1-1	CASAVQGGGTEAFF
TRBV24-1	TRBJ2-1	CATSESRGGLLHEQFF
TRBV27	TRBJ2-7	CASTRDRGNSYEQYF
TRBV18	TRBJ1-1	CASSPRRGGTEAFF
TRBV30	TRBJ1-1	CAWRQARGSEAFF
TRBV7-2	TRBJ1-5	CASSFGTGWGKNQPQHF
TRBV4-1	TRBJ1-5	CASSQGPPGGVGQPQHF
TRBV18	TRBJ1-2	CASSPLDNYGYTF
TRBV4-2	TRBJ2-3	CASSQDLAETDTQYF
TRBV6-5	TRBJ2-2	CASLPGVFTGELFF
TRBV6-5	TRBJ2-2	CATLPGYAGELFF
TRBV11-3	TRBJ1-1	CASSKGTANTEAFF
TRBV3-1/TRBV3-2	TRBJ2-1	CASSQVRREGKYNEQFF
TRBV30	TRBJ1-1	CAWSIRQGTSTEAFF
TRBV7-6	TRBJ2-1	CASSSNPANRGFF
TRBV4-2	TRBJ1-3	CASSQDHQGFSTGNTIYF
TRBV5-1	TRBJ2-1	CASSSLSGGEQFF
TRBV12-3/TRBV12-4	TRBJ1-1	CASTGQLNTEAFF
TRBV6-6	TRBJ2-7	CASSPRPGREQYF
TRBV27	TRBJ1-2	CASSTAGHLIYGYTF
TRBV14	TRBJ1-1	CASSLYQTGTEAFF
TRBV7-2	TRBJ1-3	CASSFSPGNTIYF
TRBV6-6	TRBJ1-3	CASSFVGQGYGNTIYF
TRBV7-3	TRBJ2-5	CASSLQGVQETQYF
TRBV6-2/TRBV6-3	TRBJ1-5	CASSIQGINQPQHF
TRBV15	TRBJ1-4	CATSTGGRNEKLFF
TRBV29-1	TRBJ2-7	CSVDGGGRASEQYF
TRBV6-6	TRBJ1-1	CASSYEGGSGTEAFF
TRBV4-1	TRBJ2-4	CASSQGDRRNIQYF
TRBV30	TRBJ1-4	CASARGGLLSVGEKLFF
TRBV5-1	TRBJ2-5	CASSLRGQGVQETQYF
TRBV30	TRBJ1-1	CAWARRVNTEAFF